One TCR beta chain is described in this entry. As yet, its antigen is unknown. The source of the sample is a study of OX40 agonist ivuxolimab in advanced cancers. Profiled with immunoSEQ multiplex PCR; TCRdb holds only in-frame clones, not every one. The sample records 77,000 or so clones, around 93% being singletons. Whole-study findings and limits: CD8+ T cells showed, on average, more clonal expansion than CD4+ cells. At doses 0.1 to 3.0 mg/kg, CD4+ and CD8+ clones expanded.

The germline V gene encodes CDR1 SGHRS and CDR2 YFSETQ. The CDR3 covers 15 residues. V was pared by 4 bases and J by 7 bases, with 11 bases of the junction left unmatched. The chain carries TRBV5-1 and TRBJ2-7, with 10 bases identical to TRBD2. The receptor's source is an adult with an advanced solid tumor such as melanoma, head and neck, liver or kidney cancer. The sequences come from CD4+ or CD8+ T cells sorted from blood, collected in a trial of the OX40 agonist ivuxolimab. CDR3 in amino acids: CASSRSSGRAGEQYF. CDR3 coding DNA: TGCGCCAGCAGCCGCTCCAGCGGGAGGGCCGGGGAGCAGTACTTC. Full variable domain (rest looked up from reference TRBV5-1 and TRBJ2-7): KAGVTQTPRYLIKTRGQQVTLSCSPISGHRSVSWYQQTPGQGLQFLFEYFSETQRNKGNFPGRFSGRQFSNSRSEMNVSTLELGDSALYLCASSRSSGRAGEQYFGPGTRLTVT.